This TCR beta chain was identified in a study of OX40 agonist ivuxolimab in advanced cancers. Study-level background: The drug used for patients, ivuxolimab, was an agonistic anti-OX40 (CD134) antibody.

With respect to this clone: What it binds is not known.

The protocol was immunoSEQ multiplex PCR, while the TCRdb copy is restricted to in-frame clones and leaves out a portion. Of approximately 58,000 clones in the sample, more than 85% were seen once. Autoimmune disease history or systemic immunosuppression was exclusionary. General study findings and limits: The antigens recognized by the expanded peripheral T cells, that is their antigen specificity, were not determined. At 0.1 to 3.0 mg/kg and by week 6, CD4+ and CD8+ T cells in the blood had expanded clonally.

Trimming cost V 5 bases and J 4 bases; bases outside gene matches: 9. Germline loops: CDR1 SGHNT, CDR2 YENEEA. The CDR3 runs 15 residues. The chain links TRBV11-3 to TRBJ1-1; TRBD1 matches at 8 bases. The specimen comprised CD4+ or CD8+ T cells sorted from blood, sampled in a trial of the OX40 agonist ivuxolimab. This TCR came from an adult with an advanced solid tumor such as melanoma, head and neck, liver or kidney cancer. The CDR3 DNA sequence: TGTGCCAGCAGCGACTCGACAGGGGCTGGCACTGAAGCTTTCTTT. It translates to CASSDSTGAGTEAFF.